This entry lists 13 T cell receptor beta chains sequenced from one sample in a study of long-term antiretroviral therapy in people with HIV. This was the immunoSEQ v3.0 assay at survey level. Sequencing used immunoSEQ multiplex PCR; TCRdb keeps in-frame clones, though not all of them. The data hold 7,300 or so clones, with around 70% observed a single time. Specimen: unsorted PBMCs, collected about 0.9 years before starting antiretroviral therapy. All receptors come from a man aged 40-50 years with HIV.

This chain joins TRBV12-5 and TRBJ2-1; the D gene is possibly TRBD2 (6 bases). The CDR3 contains 15 residues. Trimming shortened V by 0 bases and J by 6 bases, and 12 bases separated the two germline ends. Germline lookup yields CDR1 LGHNT and CDR2 FRNRAP. The CDR3 reads CASGLVHSSVNEQFF. As DNA, the CDR3 is TGTGCTAGTGGTTTGGTACACTCTAGCGTCAATGAGCAGTTCTTC.

By share, this clone counts as medium-sized (0.01 to 0.1%). The V gene is TRBV4-3, the J gene TRBJ2-1, with 8 bases matching TRBD2. The CDR3 is 16 amino acids. Germline values: CDR1 LGHNA, CDR2 YSLEER. V gave up 1 base and J gave up 2 bases; unmatched junction bases: 4. In nucleotides, the CDR3 is TGCGCCAGCAGCCAAGGAAGCGGGGGTGCCTACAATGAGCAGTTCTTC. This codes for CASSQGSGGAYNEQFF.

The V and J genes are TRBV2 and TRBJ2-7, with 8 positions matching TRBD1. Germline V lookup: CDR1 SNHLY, CDR2 FYNNEI. The CDR3 is made up of 16 amino acids. The V segment lost 6 bases and the J segment 5 bases; nucleotides outside the gene matches: 15. The CDR3 here is CASSPGDRLLRNEQYF. CDR3 in DNA: TGTGCCAGCAGCCCCGGGGACAGGCTACTACGAAACGAGCAGTACTTC.

About this clone: The junction does not match germline at one end; this may be a read error. The rearrangement links TRBV6-6 to TRBJ2-2; 8 nucleotides line up with TRBD2. Germline V gene data show CDR1 as MNHNY and CDR2 as SVGAGI (reference sequence). This CDR3 has 15 residues. The CDR3, as DNA: TGTGCCATCAGTGAGCCGGGGGGGCGGACCGGGGAGCTGTTTTTT. It yields the protein CAISEPGGRTGELFF.

This clone was counted a few times. The rearrangement links TRBV27 to TRBJ1-2; maybe TRBD1 (5 bases). Germline CDR1 and CDR2: MNHEY and SMNVEV (reference sequence). The CDR3 spans 16 residues. Trimming shortened V by 4 bases and J by 2 bases, and 17 bases separated the two germline ends. The CDR3 DNA reads TGTGCCAGCAGTTCCCAGGGCGCCCAGCCCAACTATGGCTACACCTTC. The encoded protein is CASSSQGAQPNYGYTF.

The genes are TRBV19 and TRBJ2-7, with 10 bases matching TRBD2. The V segment lost 8 bases and the J segment 2 bases; nucleotides outside the gene matches: 6. CDR3 length: 14 residues. Germline V gene lookup returns CDR1 LNHDA and CDR2 SQIVND (reference sequence). The CDR3, as DNA: TGTGCCAGTGCTCTAGCGGGGGAGACCTACGAGCAGTACTTC. Translating gives CASALAGETYEQYF.

This clone is large within its sample. The V and J genes are TRBV14 and TRBJ1-4; D perhaps matches TRBD1 (6 bases). This CDR3 region has 16 residues. Per the germline V gene, CDR1 is SGHDN and CDR2 is FVKESK. V was pared by 3 bases and J by 10 bases, with 21 bases between. The CDR3 loop reads CASSHVMDSDLAKLFF. CDR3 DNA: TGTGCCAGCAGCCACGTTATGGACAGTGACTTGGCAAAACTGTTTTTT.

This sequence joins TRBV10-3 and TRBJ1-3, with D hard to call. Germline CDR1 ENHRY, CDR2 SYGVKD. Trimming left V 3 bases short and J 4 bases short, with 10 bases between. The CDR3 sequence is 14 residues long. DNA for the CDR3: TGTGCCATCAGTGAAAGTGGATGGGGAAACACCATATATTTT. It specifies CAISESGWGNTIYF.

This clone was seen once. The V call is TRBV11-3, the J call TRBJ2-7, with a weak D call TRBD2 (6 bases). V was clipped by 5 bases and J by 3 bases, with 17 bases between them. The germline V gene encodes CDR1 SGHNT and CDR2 YENEEA. This CDR3 region has 15 residues. The CDR3 bases are TGTGCCAGCAGCCCCGGCCCGGGGGAAGACTACGAGCAGTACTTC. Its translation is CASSPGPGEDYEQYF.

This rearrangement joins TRBV27 to TRBJ1-4; D might be TRBD1 (5 bases). The ends were cut back, 5 bases at V and 5 bases at J, with 15 bases in the middle. Germline V gives CDR1 MNHEY, CDR2 SMNVEV (reference sequence). The CDR3 contains 15 residues. The CDR3 region is CASSLIRDGNEKLFF. The CDR3 DNA reads TGTGCCAGCAGTCTCATCAGGGACGGGAATGAAAAACTGTTTTTT.

The chain uses TRBV6-5 and TRBJ1-2; 10 bases align to TRBD1. The CDR3 sequence is 15 residues long. V lost 0 bases to trimming and J lost 7 bases; unmatched junction nucleotides: 5. Germline V gene data show CDR1 as MNHEY and CDR2 as SVGAGI. CDR3 sequence (DNA): TGTGCCAGCAGTTACTCGGGGACAGGGGAGATTGGCTACACCTTC. Encoded protein: CASSYSGTGEIGYTF.

This clone was seen more than once but under ten times. This rearrangement joins TRBV19 to TRBJ1-5; 8 nucleotides line up with TRBD1. With 3 bases clipped from V and 5 bases from J, the junction kept 6 bases outside the gene matches. Germline V gene data show CDR1 as LNHDA and CDR2 as SQIVND (reference sequence). The length of the CDR3 is 15 residues. The CDR3 sequence is CASSMGSQGDQPQHF. For the CDR3, the DNA is TGTGCCAGTAGTATGGGATCACAGGGGGATCAGCCCCAGCATTTT. Using reference TRBV19 and TRBJ1-5 for the parts outside the CDR3, the full variable domain is DGGITQSPKYLFRKEGQNVTLSCEQNLNHDAMYWYRQDPGQGLRLIYYSQIVNDFQKGDIAEGYSVSREKKESFPLTVTSAQKNPTAFYLCASSMGSQGDQPQHFGDGTRLSIL.

This clone was observed a single time. The chain employs TRBV4-3 and TRBJ2-1, with 7 bases aligning to TRBD1. V lost 1 base to trimming and J lost 4 bases; unmatched junction nucleotides: 4. In germline, CDR1 is LGHNA, CDR2 YSLEER. The length of the CDR3 is 15 residues. The CDR3 reads CASSQGTGAYNEQFF. CDR3 DNA: TGCGCCAGCAGCCAAGGTACAGGGGCGTACAATGAGCAGTTCTTC.